The 3 T cell receptor beta chains given below trace back to one sample, sequenced in a study of T cell repertoires in cytomegalovirus infection. TCRdb re-derived calls from the reads in MiXCR, one entry per CDR3 protein. In the table there are approximately 400,000 distinct CDR3 sequences, 25% to 40% of which are singletons. The sample comprised PBMCs. These receptors were collected from a human donor in good health (CMV status not recorded). Some clones in this sample may be carry-over from other donors' samples.

This clonotype was detected many times. The J gene is TRBJ2-5, the V gene TRBV7-2; TRBD2 agrees at 8 bases. CDR3 length: 16 amino acids. Germline CDR1 and CDR2: SGHTA and FQGNSA. V trimming: 1 base; J trimming: 7 bases; junction bases outside the gene matches: 11. The CDR3 nucleotides are TGTGCCAGCAGCTTAGTGACTAGCGATTACGGCGGGACCCAGTACTTC. It specifies CASSLVTSDYGGTQYF.

The CDR3 DNA reads as TGTGCCAGCAGCTTGGCCTCCCTCCCTGGAGAGCTGTTTTTT. This codes for CASSLASLPGELFF. V is TRBV5-8 and J is TRBJ2-2; D uncertain. This CDR3 has 14 amino acids. Trimming pared 0 bases from V and 11 bases from J, leaving 14 bases between. The V gene's germline CDR1 is SGHTS and CDR2 YDEGEE. The whole variable domain, filled in from reference TRBV5-8 and TRBJ2-2, reads EAGVTQSPTHLIKTRGQQATLRCSPISGHTSVYWYQQALGLGLQFLLWYDEGEERNRGNFPPRFSGRQFPNYSSELNVNALELEDSALYLCASSLASLPGELFFGEGSRLTVL.

The rearrangement joins TRBV19 to TRBJ1-2; maybe TRBD1 (6 bases). CDR1 is LNHDA, CDR2 SQIVND, per germline (reference sequence). Trimming cost V 3 bases and J 4 bases, with 15 bases left between them. The CDR3 consists of 15 residues. The CDR3 is CASSMMVGRGYGYTF. In DNA form, the CDR3 reads TGTGCCAGTAGTATGATGGTGGGCAGGGGCTATGGCTACACCTTC.